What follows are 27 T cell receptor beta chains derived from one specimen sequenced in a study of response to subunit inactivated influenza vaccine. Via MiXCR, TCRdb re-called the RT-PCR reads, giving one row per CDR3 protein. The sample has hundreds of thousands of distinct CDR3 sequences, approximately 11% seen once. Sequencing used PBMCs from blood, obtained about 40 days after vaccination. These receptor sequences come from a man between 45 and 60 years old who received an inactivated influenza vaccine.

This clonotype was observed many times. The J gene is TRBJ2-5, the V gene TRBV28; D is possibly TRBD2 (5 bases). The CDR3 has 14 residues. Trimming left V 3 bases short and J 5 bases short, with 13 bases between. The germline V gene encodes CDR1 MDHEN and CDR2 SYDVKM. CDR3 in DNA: TGTGCCAGCAGTTTGTGGGCAAGGAGGGAGACCCAGTACTTC. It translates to CASSLWARRETQYF. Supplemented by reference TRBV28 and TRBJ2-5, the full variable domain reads DVKVTQSSRYLVKRTGEKVFLECVQDMDHENMFWYRQDPGLGLRLIYFSYDVKMKEKGDIPEGYSVSREKKERFSLILESASTNQTSMYLCASSLWARRETQYFGPGTRLLVL.

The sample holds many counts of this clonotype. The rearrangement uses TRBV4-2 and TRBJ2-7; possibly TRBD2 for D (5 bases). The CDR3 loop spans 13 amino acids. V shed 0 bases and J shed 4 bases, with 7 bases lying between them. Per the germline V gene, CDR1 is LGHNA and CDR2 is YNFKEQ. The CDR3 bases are TGTGCCAGCAGCCAAGACTCGGGGTACGAGCAGTACTTC. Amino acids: CASSQDSGYEQYF.

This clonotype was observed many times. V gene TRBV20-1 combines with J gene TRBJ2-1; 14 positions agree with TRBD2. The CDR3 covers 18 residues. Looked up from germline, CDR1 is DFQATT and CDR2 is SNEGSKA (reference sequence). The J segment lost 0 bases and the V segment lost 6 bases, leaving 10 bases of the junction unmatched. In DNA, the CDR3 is TGCAGTGCGGTTGGACTAGCGGGAGGATTGTTCTCCTACAATGAGCAGTTCTTC. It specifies CSAVGLAGGLFSYNEQFF.

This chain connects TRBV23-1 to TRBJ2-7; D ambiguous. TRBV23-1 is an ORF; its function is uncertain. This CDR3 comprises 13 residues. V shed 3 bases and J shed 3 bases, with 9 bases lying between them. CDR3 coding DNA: TGCGCCAGCAGTCATTTGGGGTGCTACGAGCAGTACTTC. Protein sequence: CASSHLGCYEQYF.

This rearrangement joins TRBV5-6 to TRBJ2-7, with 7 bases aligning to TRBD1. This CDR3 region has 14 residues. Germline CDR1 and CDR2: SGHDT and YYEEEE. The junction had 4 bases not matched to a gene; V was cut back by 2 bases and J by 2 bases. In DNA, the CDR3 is TGTGCCAGCAGCTTTTGGGACAGAACCTACGAGCAGTACTTC. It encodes CASSFWDRTYEQYF.

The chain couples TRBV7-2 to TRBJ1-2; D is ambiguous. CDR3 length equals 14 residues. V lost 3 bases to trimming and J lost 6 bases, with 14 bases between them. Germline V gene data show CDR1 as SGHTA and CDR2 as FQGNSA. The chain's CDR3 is CASSLEQPRHGYTF. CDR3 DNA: TGTGCCAGCAGCTTGGAACAGCCGCGGCATGGCTACACCTTC.

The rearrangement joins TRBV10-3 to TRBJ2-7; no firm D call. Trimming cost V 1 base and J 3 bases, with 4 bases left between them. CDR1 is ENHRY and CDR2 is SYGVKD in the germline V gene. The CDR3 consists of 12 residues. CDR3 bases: TGTGCCATCAGTGAGTTAAACTACGAGCAGTACTTC. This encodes CAISELNYEQYF.

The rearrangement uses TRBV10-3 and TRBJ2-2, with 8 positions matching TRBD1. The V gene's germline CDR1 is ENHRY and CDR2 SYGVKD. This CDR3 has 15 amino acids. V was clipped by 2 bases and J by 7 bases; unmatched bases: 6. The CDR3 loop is CAISERQGNDGELFF. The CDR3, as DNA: TGTGCCATCAGTGAGAGACAGGGGAACGACGGGGAGCTGTTTTTT.

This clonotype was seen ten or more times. CDR3 coding DNA: TGCAGCGCCCAACGCCGTGGTACTGAAGCTTTCTTT. Translation gives CSAQRRGTEAFF. V usage is TRBV29-1 and J usage is TRBJ1-1, with no clear D. The CDR3 runs 12 residues. Germline CDR1 reads SQVTM; CDR2 reads ANQGSEA. The V and J ends lost 7 bases and 5 bases respectively, with 14 bases between them.

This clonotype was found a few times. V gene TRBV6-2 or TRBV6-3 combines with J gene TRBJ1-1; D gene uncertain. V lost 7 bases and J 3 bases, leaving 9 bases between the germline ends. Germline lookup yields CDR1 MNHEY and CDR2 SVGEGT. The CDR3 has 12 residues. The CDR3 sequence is CASTGMDTEAFF. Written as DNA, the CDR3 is TGTGCCAGCACCGGAATGGACACTGAAGCTTTCTTT.

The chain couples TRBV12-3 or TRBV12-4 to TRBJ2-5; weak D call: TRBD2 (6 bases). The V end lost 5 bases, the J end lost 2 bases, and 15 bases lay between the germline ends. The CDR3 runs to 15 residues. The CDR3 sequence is CASSHSGTPQETQYF. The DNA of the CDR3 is TGTGCCAGCAGTCACTCCGGGACTCCTCAAGAGACCCAGTACTTC.

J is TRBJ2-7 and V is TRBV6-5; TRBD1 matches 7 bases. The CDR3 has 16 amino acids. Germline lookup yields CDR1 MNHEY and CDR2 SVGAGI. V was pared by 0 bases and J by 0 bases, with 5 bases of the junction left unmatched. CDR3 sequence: CASSYSRTGSSYEQYF. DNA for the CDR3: TGTGCCAGCAGTTACTCCCGGACAGGTTCCTCCTACGAGCAGTACTTC.

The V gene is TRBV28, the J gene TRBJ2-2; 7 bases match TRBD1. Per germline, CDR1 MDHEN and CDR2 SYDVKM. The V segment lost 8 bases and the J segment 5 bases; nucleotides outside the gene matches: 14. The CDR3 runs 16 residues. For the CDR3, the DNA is TGTGCCAGCGACACCCTCGAGGGGGCACGGACCGGGGAGCTGTTTTTT. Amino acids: CASDTLEGARTGELFF. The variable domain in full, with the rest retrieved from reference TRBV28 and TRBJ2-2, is DVKVTQSSRYLVKRTGEKVFLECVQDMDHENMFWYRQDPGLGLRLIYFSYDVKMKEKGDIPEGYSVSREKKERFSLILESASTNQTSMYLCASDTLEGARTGELFFGEGSRLTVL.

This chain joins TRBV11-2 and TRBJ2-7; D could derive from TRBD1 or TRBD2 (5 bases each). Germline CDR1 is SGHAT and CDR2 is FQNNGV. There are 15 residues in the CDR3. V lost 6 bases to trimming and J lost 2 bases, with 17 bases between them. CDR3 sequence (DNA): TGTGCCAGCAGACGTGTCCGGGACGGCCCCTACGAGCAGTACTTC. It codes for CASRRVRDGPYEQYF.

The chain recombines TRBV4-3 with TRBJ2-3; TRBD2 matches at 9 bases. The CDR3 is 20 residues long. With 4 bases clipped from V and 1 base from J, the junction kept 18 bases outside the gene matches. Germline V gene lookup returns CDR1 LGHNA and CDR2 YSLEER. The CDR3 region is CASSRRPSGDRVFRTDTQYF. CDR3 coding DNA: TGCGCCAGCAGCCGGAGGCCTAGCGGGGACCGGGTTTTTCGCACAGATACGCAGTATTTT.

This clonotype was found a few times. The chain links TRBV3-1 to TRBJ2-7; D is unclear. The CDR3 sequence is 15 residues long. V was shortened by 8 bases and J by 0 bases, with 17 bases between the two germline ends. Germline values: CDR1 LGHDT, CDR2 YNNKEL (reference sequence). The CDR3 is CASRGQGSRSYEQYF. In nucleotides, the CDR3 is TGTGCCAGCCGAGGCCAAGGCAGCCGCTCCTACGAGCAGTACTTC.

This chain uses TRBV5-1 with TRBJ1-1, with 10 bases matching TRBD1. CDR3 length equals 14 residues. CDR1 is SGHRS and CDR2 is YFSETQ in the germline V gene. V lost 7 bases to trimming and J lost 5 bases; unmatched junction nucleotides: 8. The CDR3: CASGAGTGDTEAFF. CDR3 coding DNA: TGCGCCAGCGGCGCCGGGACAGGGGATACTGAAGCTTTCTTT.

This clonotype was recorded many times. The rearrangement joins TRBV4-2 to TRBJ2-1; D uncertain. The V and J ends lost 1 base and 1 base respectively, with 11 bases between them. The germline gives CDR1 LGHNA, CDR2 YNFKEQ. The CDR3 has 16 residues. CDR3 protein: CASSQVPFGSYNEQFF. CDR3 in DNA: TGTGCCAGCAGCCAAGTCCCTTTTGGATCCTACAATGAGCAGTTCTTC.

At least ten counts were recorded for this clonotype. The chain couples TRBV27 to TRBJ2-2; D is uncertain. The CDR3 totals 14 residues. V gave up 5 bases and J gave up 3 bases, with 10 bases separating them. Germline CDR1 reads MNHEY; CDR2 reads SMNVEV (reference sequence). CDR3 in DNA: TGTGCCAGCAGTCCGCAGCGAGACACCGGGGAGCTGTTTTTT. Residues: CASSPQRDTGELFF.

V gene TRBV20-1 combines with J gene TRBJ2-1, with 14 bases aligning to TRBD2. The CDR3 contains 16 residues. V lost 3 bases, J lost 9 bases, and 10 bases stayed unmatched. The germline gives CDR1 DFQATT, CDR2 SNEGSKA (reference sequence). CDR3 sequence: CSASRLAGGSNVEQFF. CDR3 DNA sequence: TGCAGTGCTAGCCGACTAGCGGGGGGGAGTAACGTTGAGCAGTTCTTC.

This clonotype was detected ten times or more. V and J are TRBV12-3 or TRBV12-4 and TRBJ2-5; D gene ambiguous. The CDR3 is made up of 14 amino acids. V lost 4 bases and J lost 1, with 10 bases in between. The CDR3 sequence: CASSSRRIQETQYF. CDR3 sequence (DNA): TGTGCCAGCAGTTCCCGACGGATCCAAGAGACCCAGTACTTC.

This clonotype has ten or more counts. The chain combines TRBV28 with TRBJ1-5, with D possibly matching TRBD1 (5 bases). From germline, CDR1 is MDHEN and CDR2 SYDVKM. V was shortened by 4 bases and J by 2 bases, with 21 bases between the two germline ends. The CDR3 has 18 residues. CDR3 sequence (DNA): TGTGCCAGCAGTTCCTGGAGAAGGTCCAGGGTGGGCAATCAGCCCCAGCATTTT. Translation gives CASSSWRRSRVGNQPQHF.

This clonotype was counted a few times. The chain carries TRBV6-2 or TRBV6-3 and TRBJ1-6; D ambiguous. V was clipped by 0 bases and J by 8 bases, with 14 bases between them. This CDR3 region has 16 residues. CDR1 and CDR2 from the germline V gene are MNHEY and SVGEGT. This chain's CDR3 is CASSYSEGLTYSPLHF. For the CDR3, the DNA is TGTGCCAGCAGTTACTCGGAAGGGTTGACATATTCACCCCTCCACTTT.

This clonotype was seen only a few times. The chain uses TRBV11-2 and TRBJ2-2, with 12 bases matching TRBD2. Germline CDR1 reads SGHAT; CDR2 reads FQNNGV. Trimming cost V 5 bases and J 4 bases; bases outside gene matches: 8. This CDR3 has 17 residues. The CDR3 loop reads CASSRRLAGVVTGELFF. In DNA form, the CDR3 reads TGTGCCAGCAGCCGCCGACTAGCGGGAGTCGTCACCGGGGAGCTGTTTTTT.

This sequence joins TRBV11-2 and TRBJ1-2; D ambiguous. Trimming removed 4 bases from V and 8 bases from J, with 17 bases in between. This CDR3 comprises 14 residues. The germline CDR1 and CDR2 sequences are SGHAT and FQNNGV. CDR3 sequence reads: CASSSPDHVRGYTF. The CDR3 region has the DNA TGTGCCAGCAGCTCGCCCGACCACGTTCGGGGCTACACCTTC. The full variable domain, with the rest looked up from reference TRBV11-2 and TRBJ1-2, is EAGVAQSPRYKIIEKRQSVAFWCNPISGHATLYWYQQILGQGPKLLIQFQNNGVVDDSQLPKDRFSAERLKGVDSTLKIQPAKLEDSAVYLCASSSPDHVRGYTFGSGTRLTVV.

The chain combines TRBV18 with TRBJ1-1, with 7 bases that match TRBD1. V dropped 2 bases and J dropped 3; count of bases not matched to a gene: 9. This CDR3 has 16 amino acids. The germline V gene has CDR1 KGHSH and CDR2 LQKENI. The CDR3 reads CASSPVRGHEDTEAFF. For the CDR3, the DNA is TGTGCCAGCTCACCAGTGAGGGGGCATGAGGACACTGAAGCTTTCTTT.

The CDR3 bases are TGCAGTGCTAGACACGGGACAGGGGGCGGGAATGAGCAGTTCTTC. This gives the protein CSARHGTGGGNEQFF. This chain joins TRBV20-1 and TRBJ2-1; 12 positions agree with TRBD1. CDR3 length: 15 amino acids. V shed 2 bases and J 7 bases; nucleotides not matched to a gene: 6. Germline V lookup: CDR1 DFQATT, CDR2 SNEGSKA (reference sequence).